Shown below are 2 T cell receptor beta chains from a single sample sequenced in a study of T cell repertoires in cytomegalovirus infection. TCRdb re-analysed the reads in MiXCR, keeping a single row per CDR3 protein. The repertoire holds about 830,000 distinct CDR3 sequences, with around a third as singletons. These receptors are not linked to any known antigen. The specimen was cultured CD8+ T cells from PBMCs, collected from culture after CMV antigen stimulation. The receptors stem from a human donor in good health (CMV status not recorded). Some clones in this sample may be carry-over from other donors' samples.

Many counts were recorded for this clonotype. The genes are TRBV4-3 and TRBJ2-1; 9 bases line up with TRBD1. The CDR3 sequence is 15 residues long. Per the germline V gene, CDR1 is LGHNA and CDR2 is YSLEER. The V segment lost 3 bases and the J segment 2 bases; nucleotides outside the gene matches: 2. The CDR3 loop reads CASSQDRGAYNEQFF. In DNA, the CDR3 is TGCGCCAGCAGCCAGGACAGGGGTGCCTACAATGAGCAGTTCTTC.

The chain uses TRBV14 and TRBJ2-3, with D unclear. The CDR3 has 15 amino acids. CDR1 is SGHDN, CDR2 FVKESK, per germline. Trimming left V 1 base short and J 0 bases short, with 8 bases between. CDR3 amino acids: CASSQVAISTDTQYF. DNA of the CDR3: TGTGCCAGCAGCCAAGTAGCTATAAGCACAGATACGCAGTATTTT.